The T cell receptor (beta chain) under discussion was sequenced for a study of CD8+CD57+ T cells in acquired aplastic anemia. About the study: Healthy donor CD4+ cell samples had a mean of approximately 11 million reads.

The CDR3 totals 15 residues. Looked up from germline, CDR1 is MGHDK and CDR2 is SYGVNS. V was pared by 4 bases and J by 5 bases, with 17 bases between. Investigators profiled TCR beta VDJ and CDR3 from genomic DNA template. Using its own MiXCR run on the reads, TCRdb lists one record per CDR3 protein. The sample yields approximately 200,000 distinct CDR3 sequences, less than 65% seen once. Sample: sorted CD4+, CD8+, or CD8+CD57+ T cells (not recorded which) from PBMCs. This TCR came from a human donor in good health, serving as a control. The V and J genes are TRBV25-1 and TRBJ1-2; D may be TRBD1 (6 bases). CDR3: CASSGTDITLYGYTF. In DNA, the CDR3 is TGTGCCAGCAGTGGGACAGACATAACCCTATATGGCTACACCTTC.